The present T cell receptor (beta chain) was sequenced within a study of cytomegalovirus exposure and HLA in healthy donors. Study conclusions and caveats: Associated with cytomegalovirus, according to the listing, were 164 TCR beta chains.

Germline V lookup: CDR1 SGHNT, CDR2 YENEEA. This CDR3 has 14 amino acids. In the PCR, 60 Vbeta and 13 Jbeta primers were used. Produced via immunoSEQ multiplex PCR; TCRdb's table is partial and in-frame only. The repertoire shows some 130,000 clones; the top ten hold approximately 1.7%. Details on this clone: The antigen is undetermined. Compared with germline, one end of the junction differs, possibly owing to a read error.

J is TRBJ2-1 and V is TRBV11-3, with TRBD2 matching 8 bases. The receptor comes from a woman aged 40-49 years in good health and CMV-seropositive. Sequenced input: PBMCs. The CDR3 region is CASTLRGGDNEQFF. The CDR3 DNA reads TGTGCCAGCACCTTACGGGGGGGGGACAATGAGCAGTTCTTC.